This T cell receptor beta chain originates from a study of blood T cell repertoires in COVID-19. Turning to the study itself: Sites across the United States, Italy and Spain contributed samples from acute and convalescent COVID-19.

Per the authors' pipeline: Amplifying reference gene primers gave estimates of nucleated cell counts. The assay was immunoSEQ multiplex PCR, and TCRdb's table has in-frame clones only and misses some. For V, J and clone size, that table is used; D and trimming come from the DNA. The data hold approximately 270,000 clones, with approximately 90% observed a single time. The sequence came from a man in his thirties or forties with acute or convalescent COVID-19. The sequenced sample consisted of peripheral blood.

The CDR3, as DNA: TGTGCCAGCAGCGCGACTCCCACCTCCTACAATGAGCAGTTCTTC. The encoded protein is CASSATPTSYNEQFF. The chain links TRBV9 to TRBJ2-1; the D is unclear. From germline, CDR1 is SGDLS and CDR2 YYNGEE. The V gene lost 3 bases and the J gene lost 0 bases, with 10 bases spanning the gap. The CDR3 contains 15 residues.